These 3 T cell receptor beta chains were all obtained from the same sample, sequenced in a study of molecular identifiers for immune sequencing clone quantification. TCRdb used MiXCR to reprocess the PCR reads, holding one entry per CDR3 protein. The repertoire includes about 320,000 distinct CDR3 sequences, about 23% of them detected once, and about 0.74% sits in the top ten. The sequenced sample was naive CD8+ T cells from blood, with Jurkat cell RNA spiked in. This sample's subset: FACS-sorted CD8+CD4-CCR7+CD45RA+ naive T cells. The origin of the receptors is a human donor in good health. Some libraries in this study had Jurkat cell RNA spiked in.

This clonotype was counted at least ten times. The chain is built from TRBV6-2 or TRBV6-3 and TRBJ1-2, with 11 nucleotides matching TRBD1. Looked up from germline, CDR1 is MNHEY and CDR2 is SVGEGT. The CDR3 consists of 14 residues. J lost 7 bases, V lost 6 bases, and 7 bases had no gene match. The CDR3 DNA is TGTGCCAGCAGCCCCGGACAGGGGGCGTTTGGCTACACCTTC. Translation: CASSPGQGAFGYTF.

Turning to this clonotype: The junction and the germline gene differ at one end; a read error may be behind it. The J gene is TRBJ2-1, the V gene TRBV27, with 11 bases aligning to TRBD2. CDR3 length: 15 residues. Germline lookup yields CDR1 MNHEY and CDR2 SMNVEV (reference sequence). CDR3 amino acids: CASRFVLAGGHEQFF. CDR3 coding DNA: TGTGCCAGCCGTTTTGTGTTAGCGGGGGGGCATGAGCAGTTCTTC.

This clonotype has more than one count but fewer than ten. The rearrangement uses TRBV5-5 and TRBJ1-1; weak D call: TRBD1 (5 bases). V shed 0 bases and J shed 3 bases, with 18 bases lying between them. CDR1 and CDR2 (germline): SGHKS, YYEKEE (reference sequence). This CDR3 region has 17 residues. CDR3 loop: CASSLGGPYGAYTEAFF. The CDR3 nucleotides read TGTGCCAGCAGCTTGGGTGGTCCCTACGGGGCGTACACTGAAGCTTTCTTT.